This entry is about one T cell receptor beta chain. What it binds is unknown. At one boundary the junction diverges from the germline segment, which might be a read error. From germline, CDR1 is SEHNR and CDR2 FQNEAQ (reference sequence). The CDR3 is made up of 12 amino acids. The data derive from a study of cytomegalovirus exposure and HLA in healthy donors. Study conclusions and caveats: The Asian-associated ancestry cluster reportedly had fewer N-insertions than the approximately 650-donor mean in a later analysis. Being indistinguishable, some V segments were excluded, TRBV6-2 and TRBV6-3 among them.

Both 60 Vbeta primers and 13 Jbeta primers went into the PCR. The method was immunoSEQ multiplex PCR; TCRdb's version includes in-frame clones alone and lacks a portion of them. The sample holds around 88,000 clones, approximately 72% seen once. This cohort consisted of healthy bone marrow donors. The source material was PBMCs. The V gene is TRBV7-9, the J gene TRBJ1-1, with D tentatively TRBD1 (5 bases). The receptor's source is a middle-aged woman in good health and CMV-seropositive. CDR3 sequence reads: CSSETGATEAFF. CDR3 sequence (DNA): TGTTCCAGCGAAACAGGAGCCACTGAAGCTTTCTTT.